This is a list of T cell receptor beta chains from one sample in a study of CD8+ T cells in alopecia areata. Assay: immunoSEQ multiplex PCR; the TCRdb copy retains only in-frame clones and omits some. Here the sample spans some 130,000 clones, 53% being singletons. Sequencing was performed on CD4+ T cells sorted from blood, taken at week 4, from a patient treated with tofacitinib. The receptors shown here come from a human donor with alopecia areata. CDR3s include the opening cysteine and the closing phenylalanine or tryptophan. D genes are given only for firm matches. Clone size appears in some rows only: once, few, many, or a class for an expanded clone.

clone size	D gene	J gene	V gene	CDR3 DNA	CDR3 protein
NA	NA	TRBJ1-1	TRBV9	TGTGCCAGCAGCGAGGACAGCTACACTGAAGCTTTCTTT	CASSEDSYTEAFF
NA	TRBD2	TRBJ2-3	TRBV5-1	TGCGCCAGCAGCATAGGGACTAGCGGGGGAACAGATACGCAGTATTTT	CASSIGTSGGTDTQYF
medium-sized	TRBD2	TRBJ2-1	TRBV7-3	TGTGCCAGCAGCTTCGGGACTAGCACCTACAATGAGCAGTTCTTC	CASSFGTSTYNEQFF
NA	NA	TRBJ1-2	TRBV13	TGTGCCACCCCAGAAACTTATGGCTACACCTTC	CATPETYGYTF
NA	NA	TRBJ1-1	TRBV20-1	TGCAGTGCTTCCCGGCCCGAAGCTTTCTTT	CSASRPEAFF
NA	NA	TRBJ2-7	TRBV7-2	TGTGCCAGCAGCTTTGAGATCTCCTACGAGCAGTACTTC	CASSFEISYEQYF
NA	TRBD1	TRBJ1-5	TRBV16	TGTGCCAGCAGCCAATCGGGGCAGGGGGCACGGCCCCAGCATTTT	CASSQSGQGARPQHF
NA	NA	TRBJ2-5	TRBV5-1	TGCGCCAGCAGCTTGGGGCAGAAAGAGACCCAGTACTTC	CASSLGQKETQYF
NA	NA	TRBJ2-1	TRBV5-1	TGCGCCAGCAGCAGTTTGAAACAGGGACATGAGCAGTTCTTC	CASSSLKQGHEQFF
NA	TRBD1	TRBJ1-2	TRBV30	TGTGCCTGGAGCCTTGACAGGGGAGGTTATGGCTACACCTTC	CAWSLDRGGYGYTF
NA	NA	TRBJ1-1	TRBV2	TGTGCCAGCAGTAAGGGCCTCAACACTGAAGCTTTCTTT	CASSKGLNTEAFF
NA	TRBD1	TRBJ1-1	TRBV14	TGTGCCAGCAGCCGCACCGGGACAGGGCAGAGGAACACTGAAGCTTTCTTT	CASSRTGTGQRNTEAFF
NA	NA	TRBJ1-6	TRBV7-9	TGTGCCAGCAGCTTAGCGGCTCCTAATTCACCCCTCCACTTT	CASSLAAPNSPLHF
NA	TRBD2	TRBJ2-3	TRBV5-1	TGCGCCAGCAGCATGACTAGCGGGGGAAGCACAGATACGCAGTATTTT	CASSMTSGGSTDTQYF
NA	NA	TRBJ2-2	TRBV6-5	TGTGCCAGCAGCTTACGGCCCAGTACCGGGGAGCTGTTTTTT	CASSLRPSTGELFF
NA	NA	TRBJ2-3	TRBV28	TGTGCCAGCCGCGGGGGCGGGAGCTACACAGATACGCAGTATTTT	CASRGGGSYTDTQYF
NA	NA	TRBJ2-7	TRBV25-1	TGTGCCAGCAGCATGCCGCGGGGGCCGGGGGACGAGCAGTACTTC	CASSMPRGPGDEQYF
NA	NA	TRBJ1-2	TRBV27	TGTGCCAGCAGTTTACTCGGTGCTCAAAATGGCTACACCTTC	CASSLLGAQNGYTF
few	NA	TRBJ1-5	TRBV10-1	TGCGCCAGCAGTGAGTCGTGGGATCAGCCCCAGCATTTT	CASSESWDQPQHF
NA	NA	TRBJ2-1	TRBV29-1	TGCAGCGGCCAGGTGGCGGGTGCCTACAATGAGCAGTTCTTC	CSGQVAGAYNEQFF
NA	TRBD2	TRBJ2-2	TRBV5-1	TGCGCCAGCAGCACCACCCCACTAGCGGGAGACACCGGGGAGCTGTTTTTT	CASSTTPLAGDTGELFF
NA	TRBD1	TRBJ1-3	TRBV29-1	TGCAGCGCAACCGGGACAGATTTT	CSATGTDF
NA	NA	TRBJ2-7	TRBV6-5	TGTGCCAGCAGTTACTCGTTGACAGGCGCAACCTACGAGCAGTACTTC	CASSYSLTGATYEQYF
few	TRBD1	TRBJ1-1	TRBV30	TGTGCCTGGAACAGGGGGAACACTGAAGCTTTCTTT	CAWNRGNTEAFF
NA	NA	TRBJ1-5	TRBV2	TGTGCCAGCAGGGGGGACACAAATCAGCCCCAGCATTTT	CASRGDTNQPQHF
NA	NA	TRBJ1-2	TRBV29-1	TGCAGCGTTGGGACCGGGACCACGTCCTATGGCTACACCTTC	CSVGTGTTSYGYTF
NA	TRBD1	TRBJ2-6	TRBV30	TGTGCCTGGAGCCCCAGGGGGAGTGGGGCCAACGTCCTGACTTTC	CAWSPRGSGANVLTF
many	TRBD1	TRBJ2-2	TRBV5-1	TGCGCCAGCAGCTCGGGACAGACGAACACCGGGGAGCTGTTTTTT	CASSSGQTNTGELFF
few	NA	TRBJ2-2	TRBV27	TGTGCCAGCAGTTTAATCCCTACAGTTAACACCGGGGAGCTGTTTTTT	CASSLIPTVNTGELFF
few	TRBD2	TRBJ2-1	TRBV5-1	TGCGCCAGCAGCCTAATAACGGGACTAATCAATGAGCAGTTCTTC	CASSLITGLINEQFF
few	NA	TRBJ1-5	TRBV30	TGTGCCTGGAGTATGCATAACCCCCCACAGCCCCAGCATTTT	CAWSMHNPPQPQHF
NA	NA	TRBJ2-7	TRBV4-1	TGCGCCAGCAGCCAAGTCGGGGCGGGCGGAACCTACGAGCAGTACTTC	CASSQVGAGGTYEQYF
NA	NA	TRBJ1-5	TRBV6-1	TGTGCCAGCAGTGAAGGGGGTGCTCATCAGCCCCAGCATTTT	CASSEGGAHQPQHF
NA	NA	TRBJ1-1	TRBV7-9	TGTGCCAGCAGCCCCCGGCAAGGGGAGGGTGAAGCTTTCTTT	CASSPRQGEGEAFF
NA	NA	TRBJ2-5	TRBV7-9	TGTGCCAGCAGCTTAGTAGCCGCCTGGTCCCAAGAGACCCAGTACTTC	CASSLVAAWSQETQYF
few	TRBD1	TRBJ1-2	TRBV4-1	TGCGCCAGCAGCCAGGTGGGGACAGGTGGCTACACCTTC	CASSQVGTGGYTF
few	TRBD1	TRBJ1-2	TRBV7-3	TGTGCCAGCAGCTTTGACAGGGGAGGAGGCTACACCTTC	CASSFDRGGGYTF
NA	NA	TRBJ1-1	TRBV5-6	TGTGCCAGCAGACGGGCTGGGGTAAACACTGAAGCTTTCTTT	CASRRAGVNTEAFF
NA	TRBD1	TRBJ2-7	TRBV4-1	TGCGCCAGCAGCGTACAGGGGGTTGGAGGCTACGAGCAGTACTTC	CASSVQGVGGYEQYF
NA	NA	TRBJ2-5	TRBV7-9	TGTGCCAGCAGCTTATCGGGGGCCAGTCAGACCCAGTACTTC	CASSLSGASQTQYF
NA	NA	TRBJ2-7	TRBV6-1	TGTGCCAGCAGTGAAGTGGGGAACGGCGAGCAGTACTTC	CASSEVGNGEQYF
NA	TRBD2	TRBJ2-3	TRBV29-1	TGCAGCGTTGAGCTACTAGCGGGGGGGCCCGATACGCAGTATTTT	CSVELLAGGPDTQYF
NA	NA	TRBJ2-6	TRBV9	TGTGCCAGCAGCGTTGGTGGCTCTGGGGCCAACGTCCTGACTTTC	CASSVGGSGANVLTF